The 19 T cell receptor beta chains below come from one sample, sequenced in a study of blood T cell repertoires in COVID-19. TCRdb's copy holds only in-frame clones and misses some; the assay was immunoSEQ multiplex PCR. Found here are more than 150,000 clones, around 90% of them singletons; the top ten hold 2% to 2.5%. Material: PBMCs or T cells enriched from blood (not recorded which). The receptors originated from a woman in her 30s who had recovered from COVID-19.

The chain couples TRBV14 to TRBJ2-7; D perhaps matches TRBD2 (6 bases). Germline V gene lookup returns CDR1 SGHDN and CDR2 FVKESK. The CDR3 spans 15 residues. Trimming took off 1 base at V and 8 bases at J, with 18 bases between the two ends. CDR3 sequence (DNA): TGTGCCAGCAGCCAAGGGAGGGGCTCCTTGGAAAAGCAGTACTTC. Translating it yields CASSQGRGSLEKQYF.

In DNA form, the CDR3 reads TGTGCCAGCAGTGAATCCGGGTTAACGGCTAATGAAAAACTGTTTTTT. It translates to CASSESGLTANEKLFF. The V call is TRBV25-1, the J call TRBJ1-4; D is uncertain. Germline assignment: CDR1 MGHDK and CDR2 SYGVNS. Deletions cut 1 base from V and 3 bases from J, with 12 bases between. This CDR3 contains 16 residues. Full variable domain (outside the CDR3, taken from reference TRBV25-1 and TRBJ1-4): EADIYQTPRYLVIGTGKKITLECSQTMGHDKMYWYQQDPGMELHLIHYSYGVNSTEKGDLSSESTVSRIRTEHFPLTLESARPSHTSQYLCASSESGLTANEKLFFGSGTQLSVL.

The V gene is TRBV27, the J gene TRBJ1-5, with TRBD1 matching 9 bases. This CDR3 has 14 amino acids. The V and J ends lost 5 bases and 2 bases, in that order; junction bases with no gene match: 1. CDR1 and CDR2 from the germline V gene are MNHEY and SMNVEV (reference sequence). The CDR3 sequence: CASSRDRGNQPQHF. The CDR3 DNA reads TGTGCCAGCAGTAGGGACAGGGGCAATCAGCCCCAGCATTTT.

The gene calls are TRBV6-6 and TRBJ1-2, with D possibly TRBD1 on 6 matching bases. V was shortened by 5 bases and J by 8 bases, with 9 bases between the two germline ends. From germline, CDR1 is MNHNY and CDR2 SVGAGI (reference sequence). The CDR3 sequence is 11 residues long. CDR3 region: CASSKGEGYTF. DNA for the CDR3: TGTGCCAGCAGTAAGGGGGAAGGCTACACCTTC.

The chain carries TRBV28 and TRBJ2-7; 12 bases map to TRBD2. Trimming removed 10 bases from V and 4 bases from J; junction bases left unmatched: 11. Germline values: CDR1 MDHEN, CDR2 SYDVKM. CDR3 length: 15 amino acids. The CDR3 region is CATLRTSGEKYEQYF. DNA of the CDR3: TGTGCCACCCTTAGGACTAGCGGGGAAAAGTACGAGCAGTACTTC.

This chain links TRBV19 with TRBJ1-4, with 8 bases matching TRBD1. CDR3 size: 14 residues. The germline gives CDR1 LNHDA, CDR2 SQIVND (reference sequence). The junction had 8 bases not matched to a gene; V was cut back by 6 bases and J by 8 bases. CDR3 in amino acids: CASRPTGGTEKLFF. The DNA for the CDR3 is TGTGCCAGTAGACCAACAGGGGGGACGGAAAAACTGTTTTTT.

This chain links TRBV2 with TRBJ2-2; possible D gene TRBD1, 7 bases. The CDR3 covers 15 residues. Trimming left V 5 bases short and J 2 bases short, with 12 bases between. The V gene's germline CDR1 is SNHLY and CDR2 FYNNEI. CDR3 in amino acids: CASSRQGLNTGELFF. The CDR3 coding sequence is TGTGCCAGCAGTCGACAGGGACTTAACACCGGGGAGCTGTTTTTT.

This sequence joins TRBV5-4 and TRBJ1-1; D is perhaps TRBD1 (6 bases). The CDR3 covers 14 residues. V was cut by 0 bases and J by 3 bases, with 9 bases left in between. From germline, CDR1 is SGHNT and CDR2 YYREEE (reference sequence). For the CDR3, the DNA is TGTGCCAGCAGCTTGGCAGGGGATCACACTGAAGCTTTCTTT. Protein product: CASSLAGDHTEAFF.

The rearrangement joins TRBV19 to TRBJ1-6; D is possibly TRBD1 (6 bases). The CDR3 has 13 residues. V lost 5 bases and J lost 7, with 9 bases in between. CDR1 is LNHDA, CDR2 SQIVND, per germline (reference sequence). CDR3 amino acids: CASSQGLNSPLHF. In DNA, the CDR3 is TGTGCCAGTAGTCAGGGGTTGAATTCACCCCTCCACTTT. Together with reference TRBV19 and TRBJ1-6, the CDR3 gives the full variable domain: DGGITQSPKYLFRKEGQNVTLSCEQNLNHDAMYWYRQDPGQGLRLIYYSQIVNDFQKGDIAEGYSVSREKKESFPLTVTSAQKNPTAFYLCASSQGLNSPLHFGNGTRLTVT.

The CDR3 nucleotides read TGTGCCAGCAGAGATCCAGGGTGGGCTGAAGCTTTCTTT. It encodes CASRDPGWAEAFF. This chain connects TRBV12-3 or TRBV12-4 to TRBJ1-1; a possible D gene is TRBD1 (5 bases). The CDR3 extends over 13 amino acids. V was cut by 6 bases and J by 6 bases, with 14 bases left in between.

The chain recombines TRBV7-2 with TRBJ2-3; 9 bases line up with TRBD2. This CDR3 spans 18 amino acids. Germline CDR1 SGHTA, CDR2 FQGNSA. J was trimmed by 4 bases and V by 2 bases; bases with no gene match: 13. The CDR3 bases are TGTGCCAGCAGCTTATCCCAGCGGGGGGCCGTGGTCGCAGATACGCAGTATTTT. It yields the protein CASSLSQRGAVVADTQYF.

The chain links TRBV19 to TRBJ1-2; D perhaps matches TRBD1 (5 bases). V was pared by 4 bases and J by 4 bases, with 16 bases between. The CDR3 consists of 15 residues. Germline V CDR1 and CDR2: LNHDA, SQIVND (reference sequence). CDR3 bases: TGTGCCAGTAGTACTCCGGGACCGGGAGGCTATGGCTACACCTTC. It specifies CASSTPGPGGYGYTF.

The J gene is TRBJ2-7, the V gene TRBV4-1; 11 nucleotides align to TRBD2. Germline V gene sequence: CDR1 MGHRA, CDR2 YSYEKL. V trimming: 0 bases; J trimming: 2 bases; junction bases outside the gene matches: 6. The CDR3 sequence is 17 residues long. Here the CDR3 DNA reads TGCGCCAGCAGCCAAGAGTCACTAGCGGGGGTACCCTACGAGCAGTACTTC. Amino acid sequence: CASSQESLAGVPYEQYF.

The chain links TRBV11-3 to TRBJ1-1; 8 bases are a match to TRBD1. CDR1 is SGHNT, CDR2 YENEEA, per germline. J was trimmed by 1 base and V by 6 bases; bases with no gene match: 7. The CDR3 runs to 15 residues. CDR3 loop: CASRSYRGKNTEAFF. The CDR3 nucleotides are TGTGCCAGCAGGAGCTACAGGGGGAAGAACACTGAAGCTTTCTTT.

This chain connects TRBV19 to TRBJ2-1, with 7 bases that match TRBD1. Trimming at V came to 8 bases and at J to 5 bases, leaving 9 bases not matched to a gene. The CDR3 loop spans 14 amino acids. Germline CDR1 reads LNHDA; CDR2 reads SQIVND (reference sequence). Here the CDR3 DNA reads TGTGCCAGTCACAGGGGCATAAGGGACAATGAGCAGTTCTTC. It yields the protein CASHRGIRDNEQFF.

V and J are TRBV10-3 and TRBJ2-1; the D is unclear. V was shortened by 3 bases and J by 0 bases, with 12 bases between the two germline ends. The CDR3 is 16 residues long. The germline V gene encodes CDR1 ENHRY and CDR2 SYGVKD. CDR3: CAISEQTPSSYNEQFF. The DNA for the CDR3 is TGTGCCATCAGTGAACAGACACCAAGCTCCTACAATGAGCAGTTCTTC.

Comment on this clone: Other nucleotide sequences in the sample specify the same CDR3. This rearrangement joins TRBV11-3 to TRBJ1-1; D perhaps matches TRBD1 (6 bases). The length of the CDR3 is 12 residues. The germline CDR1 and CDR2 sequences are SGHNT and YENEEA. Trimming removed 3 bases from V and 5 bases from J, with 7 bases in between. Here the CDR3 DNA reads TGTGCCAGCAGCTTCAGGGGAACTGAAGCTTTCTTT. Its translation: CASSFRGTEAFF.

The sample holds one count of this clone. The J gene is TRBJ2-7, the V gene TRBV7-8; 14 positions agree with TRBD2. After removal of 5 bases from V and 4 bases from J, the junction contained 13 bases not matched to a gene. CDR1 and CDR2 (germline): SGHVS, FQNEAQ. This CDR3 spans 18 amino acids. The CDR3 loop is CASSLRGLAGEGGYEQYF. In DNA form, the CDR3 reads TGTGCCAGCAGCCTAAGGGGACTAGCGGGAGAGGGGGGTTACGAGCAGTACTTC.

The CDR3 here is CATSDLAKGQNYEQYF. CDR3 bases: TGTGCCACCAGTGATTTGGCGAAGGGACAGAACTACGAGCAGTACTTC. The gene calls are TRBV24-1 and TRBJ2-7, with 7 nucleotides matching TRBD1. Germline V lookup: CDR1 KGHDR, CDR2 SFDVKD. The V gene end was trimmed by 0 bases and the J gene end by 3 bases; junction bases not matched to a gene: 7. The CDR3 spans 16 residues.